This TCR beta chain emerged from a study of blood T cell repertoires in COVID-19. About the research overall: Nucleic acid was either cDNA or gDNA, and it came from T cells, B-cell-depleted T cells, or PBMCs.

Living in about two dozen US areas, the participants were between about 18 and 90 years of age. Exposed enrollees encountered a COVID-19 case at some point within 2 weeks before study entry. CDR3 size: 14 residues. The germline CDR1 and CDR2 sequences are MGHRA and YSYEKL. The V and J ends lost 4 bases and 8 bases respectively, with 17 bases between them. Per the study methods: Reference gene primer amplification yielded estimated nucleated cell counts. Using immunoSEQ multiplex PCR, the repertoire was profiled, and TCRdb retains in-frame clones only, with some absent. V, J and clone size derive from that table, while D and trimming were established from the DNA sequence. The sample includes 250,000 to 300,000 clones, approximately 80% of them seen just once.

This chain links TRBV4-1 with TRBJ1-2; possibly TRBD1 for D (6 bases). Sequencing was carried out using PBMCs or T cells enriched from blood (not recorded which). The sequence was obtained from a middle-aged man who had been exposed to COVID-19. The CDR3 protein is CASSPYDGQYGYTF. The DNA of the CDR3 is TGCGCCAGCAGCCCCTACGACGGACAGTACGGCTACACCTTC.